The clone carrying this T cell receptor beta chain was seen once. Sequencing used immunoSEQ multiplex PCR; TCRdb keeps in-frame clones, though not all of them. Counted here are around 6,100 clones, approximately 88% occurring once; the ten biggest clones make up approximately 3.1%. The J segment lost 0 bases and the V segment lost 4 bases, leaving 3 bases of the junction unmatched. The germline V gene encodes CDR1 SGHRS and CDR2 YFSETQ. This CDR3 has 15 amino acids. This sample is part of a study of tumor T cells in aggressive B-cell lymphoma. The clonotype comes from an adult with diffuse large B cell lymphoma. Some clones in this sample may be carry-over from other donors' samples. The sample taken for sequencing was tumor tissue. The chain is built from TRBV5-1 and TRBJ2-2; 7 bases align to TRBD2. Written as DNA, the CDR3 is TGCGCCAGCAGCGTGGGACTATCGAACACCGGGGAGCTGTTTTTT. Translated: CASSVGLSNTGELFF.